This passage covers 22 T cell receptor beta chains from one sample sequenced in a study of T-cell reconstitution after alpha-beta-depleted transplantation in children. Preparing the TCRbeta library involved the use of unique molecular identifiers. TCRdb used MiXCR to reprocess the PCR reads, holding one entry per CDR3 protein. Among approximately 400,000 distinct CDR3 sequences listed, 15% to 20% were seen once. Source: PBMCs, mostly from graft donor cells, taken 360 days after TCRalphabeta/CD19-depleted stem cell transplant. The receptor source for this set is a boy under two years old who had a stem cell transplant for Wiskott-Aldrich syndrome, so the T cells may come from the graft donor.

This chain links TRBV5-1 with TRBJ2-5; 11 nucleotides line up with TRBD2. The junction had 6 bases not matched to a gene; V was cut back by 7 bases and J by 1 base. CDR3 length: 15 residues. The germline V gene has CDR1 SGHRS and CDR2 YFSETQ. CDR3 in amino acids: CASQPSGGPQETQYF. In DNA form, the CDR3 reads TGCGCCAGCCAACCTAGCGGGGGGCCCCAAGAGACCCAGTACTTC.

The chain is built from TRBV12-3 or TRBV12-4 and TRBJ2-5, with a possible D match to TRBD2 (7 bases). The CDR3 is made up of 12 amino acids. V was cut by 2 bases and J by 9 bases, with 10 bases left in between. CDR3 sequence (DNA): TGTGCCAGCAGTTTACCGGGGGGCTCCCAGTACTTC. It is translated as CASSLPGGSQYF.

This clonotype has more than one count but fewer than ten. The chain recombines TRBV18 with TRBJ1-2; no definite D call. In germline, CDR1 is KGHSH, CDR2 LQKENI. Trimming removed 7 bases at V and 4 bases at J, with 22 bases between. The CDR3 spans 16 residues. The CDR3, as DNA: TGTGCCAGCTTCACCTCGGGCCGGGCGAGATCCTATGGCTACACCTTC. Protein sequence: CASFTSGRARSYGYTF. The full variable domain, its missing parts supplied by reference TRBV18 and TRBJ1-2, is NAGVMQNPRHLVRRRGQEARLRCSPMKGHSHVYWYRQLPEEGLKFMVYLQKENIIDESGMPKERFSAEFPKEGPSILRIQQVVRGDSAAYFCASFTSGRARSYGYTFGSGTRLTVV.

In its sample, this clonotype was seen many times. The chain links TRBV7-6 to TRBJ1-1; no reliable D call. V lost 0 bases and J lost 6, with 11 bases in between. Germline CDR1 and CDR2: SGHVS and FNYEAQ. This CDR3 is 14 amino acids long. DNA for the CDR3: TGTGCCAGCAGCTTAGCCTACTCGGGCGCTGAAGCTTTCTTT. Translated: CASSLAYSGAEAFF.

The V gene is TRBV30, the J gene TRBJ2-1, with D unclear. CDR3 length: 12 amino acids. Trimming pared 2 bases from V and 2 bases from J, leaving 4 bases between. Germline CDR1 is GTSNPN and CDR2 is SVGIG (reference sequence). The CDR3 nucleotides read TGTGCCTGGAGTAGACCCTACAATGAGCAGTTCTTC. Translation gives CAWSRPYNEQFF.

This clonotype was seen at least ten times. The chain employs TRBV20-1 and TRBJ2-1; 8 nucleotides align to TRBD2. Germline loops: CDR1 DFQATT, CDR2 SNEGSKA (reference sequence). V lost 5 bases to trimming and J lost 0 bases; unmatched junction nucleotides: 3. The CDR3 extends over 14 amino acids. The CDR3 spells CSASSGGSYNEQFF. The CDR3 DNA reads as TGCAGTGCTTCGAGCGGGGGCTCCTACAATGAGCAGTTCTTC.

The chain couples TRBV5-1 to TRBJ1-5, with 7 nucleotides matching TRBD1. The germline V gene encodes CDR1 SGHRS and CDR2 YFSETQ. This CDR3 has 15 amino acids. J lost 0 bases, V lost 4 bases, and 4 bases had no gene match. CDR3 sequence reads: CASSPGTVSNQPQHF. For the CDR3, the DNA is TGCGCCAGCAGCCCAGGGACAGTTAGCAATCAGCCCCAGCATTTT.

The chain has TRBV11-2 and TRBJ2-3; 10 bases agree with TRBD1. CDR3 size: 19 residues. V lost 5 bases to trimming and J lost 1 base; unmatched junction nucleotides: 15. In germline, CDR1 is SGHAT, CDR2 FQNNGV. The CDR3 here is CASSGGRGQGDPGTDTQYF. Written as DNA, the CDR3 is TGTGCCAGCAGCGGGGGCCGAGGACAGGGGGACCCGGGCACAGATACGCAGTATTTT.

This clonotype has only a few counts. CDR3 in amino acids: CSAERGLAKNIQYF. The DNA of the CDR3 is TGCAGTGCTGAGCGGGGTTTAGCCAAAAACATTCAGTACTTC. The V call is TRBV20-1, the J call TRBJ2-4; 7 nucleotides match TRBD2. CDR1 and CDR2 from the germline V gene are DFQATT and SNEGSKA (reference sequence). The CDR3 loop spans 14 amino acids. The V gene end was trimmed by 5 bases and the J gene end by 0 bases; junction bases not matched to a gene: 4.

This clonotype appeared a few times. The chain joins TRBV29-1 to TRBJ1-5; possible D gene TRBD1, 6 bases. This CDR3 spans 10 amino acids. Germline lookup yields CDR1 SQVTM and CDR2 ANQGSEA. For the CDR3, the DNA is TGCACCTCGAGGGGGCAGCCCCAGCATTTT. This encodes CTSRGQPQHF. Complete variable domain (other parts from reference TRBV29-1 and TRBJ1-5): SAVISQKPSRDICQRGTSLTIQCQVDSQVTMMFWYRQQPGQSLTLIATANQGSEATYESGFVIDKFPISRPNLTFSTLTVSNMSPEDSSIYLCTSRGQPQHFGDGTRLSIL.

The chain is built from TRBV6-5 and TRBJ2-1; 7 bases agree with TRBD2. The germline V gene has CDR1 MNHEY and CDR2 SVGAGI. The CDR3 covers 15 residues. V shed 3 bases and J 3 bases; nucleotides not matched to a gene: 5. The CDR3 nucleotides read TGTGCCAGCAGTTATGCAGGGAGGGGCTACAATGAGCAGTTCTTC. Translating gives CASSYAGRGYNEQFF.

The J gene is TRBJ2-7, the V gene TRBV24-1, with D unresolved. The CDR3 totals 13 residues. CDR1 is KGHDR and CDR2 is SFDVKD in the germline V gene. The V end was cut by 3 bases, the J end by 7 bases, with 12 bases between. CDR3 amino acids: CATSDHAQREQYF. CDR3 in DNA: TGTGCCACCAGTGATCATGCTCAGAGGGAGCAGTACTTC.

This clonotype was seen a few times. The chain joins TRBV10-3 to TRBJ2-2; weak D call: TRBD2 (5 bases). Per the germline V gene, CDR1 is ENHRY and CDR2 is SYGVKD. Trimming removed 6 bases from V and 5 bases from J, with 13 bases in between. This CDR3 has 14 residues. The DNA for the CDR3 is TGTGCCATCAGCACCGACTATGAAACCGGGGAGCTGTTTTTT. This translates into CAISTDYETGELFF.

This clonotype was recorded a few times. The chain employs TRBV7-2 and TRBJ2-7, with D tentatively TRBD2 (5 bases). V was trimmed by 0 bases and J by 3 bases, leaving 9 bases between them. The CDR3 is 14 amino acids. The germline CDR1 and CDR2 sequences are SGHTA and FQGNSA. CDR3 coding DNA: TGTGCCAGCAGCTTAGCCGGCGGGCTCTACGAGCAGTACTTC. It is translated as CASSLAGGLYEQYF.

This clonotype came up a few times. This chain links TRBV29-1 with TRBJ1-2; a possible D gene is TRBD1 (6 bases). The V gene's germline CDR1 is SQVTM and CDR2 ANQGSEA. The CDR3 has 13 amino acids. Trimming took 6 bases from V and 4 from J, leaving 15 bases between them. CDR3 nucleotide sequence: TGCAGCGTGAACAGGGAAGGAGGCTATGGCTACACCTTC. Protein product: CSVNREGGYGYTF.

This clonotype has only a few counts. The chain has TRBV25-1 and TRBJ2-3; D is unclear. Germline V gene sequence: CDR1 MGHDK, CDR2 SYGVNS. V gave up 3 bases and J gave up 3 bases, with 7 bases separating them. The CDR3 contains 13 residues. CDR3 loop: CASSDKRTDTQYF. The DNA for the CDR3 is TGTGCCAGCAGTGATAAGCGAACAGATACGCAGTATTTT.

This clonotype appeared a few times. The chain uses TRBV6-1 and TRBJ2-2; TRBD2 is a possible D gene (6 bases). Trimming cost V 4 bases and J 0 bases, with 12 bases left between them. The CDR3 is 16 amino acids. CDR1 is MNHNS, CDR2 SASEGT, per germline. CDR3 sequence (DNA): TGTGCCAGCAGTGCCGTCTGGGAGGCGAACACCGGGGAGCTGTTTTTT. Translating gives CASSAVWEANTGELFF.

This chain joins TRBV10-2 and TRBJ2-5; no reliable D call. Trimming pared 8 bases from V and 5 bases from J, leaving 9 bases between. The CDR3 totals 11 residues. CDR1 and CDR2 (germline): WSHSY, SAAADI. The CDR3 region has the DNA TGCGCCAGCGGCGCGTTGGAGACCCAGTACTTC. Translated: CASGALETQYF.

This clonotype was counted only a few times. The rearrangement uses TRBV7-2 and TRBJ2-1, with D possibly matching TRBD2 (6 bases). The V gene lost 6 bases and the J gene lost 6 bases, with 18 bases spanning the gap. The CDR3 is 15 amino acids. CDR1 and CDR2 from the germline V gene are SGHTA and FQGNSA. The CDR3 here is CASSSSAEPFNEQFF. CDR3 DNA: TGTGCCAGCAGTTCTAGCGCCGAGCCCTTCAATGAGCAGTTCTTC.

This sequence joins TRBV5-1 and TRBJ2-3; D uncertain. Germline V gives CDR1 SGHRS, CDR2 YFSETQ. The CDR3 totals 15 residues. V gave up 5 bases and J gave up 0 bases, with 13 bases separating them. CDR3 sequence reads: CASSTDRASTDTQYF. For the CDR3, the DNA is TGCGCCAGCAGTACAGACCGTGCTAGCACAGATACGCAGTATTTT.

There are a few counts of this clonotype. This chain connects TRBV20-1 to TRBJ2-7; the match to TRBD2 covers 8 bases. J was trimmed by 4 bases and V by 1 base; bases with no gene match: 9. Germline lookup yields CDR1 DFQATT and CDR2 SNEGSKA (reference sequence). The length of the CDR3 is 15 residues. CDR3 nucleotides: TGCAGTGCTAGAGTGCACGGGAGGGCCTCGTACGAGCAGTACTTC. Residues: CSARVHGRASYEQYF.

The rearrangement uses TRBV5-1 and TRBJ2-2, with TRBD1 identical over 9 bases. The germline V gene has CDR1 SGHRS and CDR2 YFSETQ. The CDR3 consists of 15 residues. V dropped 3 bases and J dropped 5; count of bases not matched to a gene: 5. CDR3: CASSWTGAETGELFF. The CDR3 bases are TGCGCCAGCAGCTGGACAGGGGCGGAGACCGGGGAGCTGTTTTTT.